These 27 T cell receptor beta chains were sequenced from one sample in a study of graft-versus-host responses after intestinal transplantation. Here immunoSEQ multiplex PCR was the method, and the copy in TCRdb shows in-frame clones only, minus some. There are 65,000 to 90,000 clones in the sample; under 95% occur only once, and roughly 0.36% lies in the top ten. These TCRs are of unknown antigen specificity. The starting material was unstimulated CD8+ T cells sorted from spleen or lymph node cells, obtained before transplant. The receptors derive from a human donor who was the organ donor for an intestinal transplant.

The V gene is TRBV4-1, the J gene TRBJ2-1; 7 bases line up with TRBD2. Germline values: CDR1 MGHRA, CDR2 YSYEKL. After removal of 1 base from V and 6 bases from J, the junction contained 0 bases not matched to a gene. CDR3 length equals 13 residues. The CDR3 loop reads CASSQAGGNEQFF. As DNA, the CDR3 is TGCGCCAGCAGCCAAGCGGGGGGCAATGAGCAGTTCTTC.

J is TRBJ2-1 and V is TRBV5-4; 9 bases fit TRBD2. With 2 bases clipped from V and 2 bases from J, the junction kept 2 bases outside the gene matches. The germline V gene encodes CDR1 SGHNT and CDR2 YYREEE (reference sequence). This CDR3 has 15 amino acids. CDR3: CASSFGGGAYNEQFF. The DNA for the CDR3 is TGTGCCAGCAGCTTCGGCGGGGGGGCCTACAATGAGCAGTTCTTC.

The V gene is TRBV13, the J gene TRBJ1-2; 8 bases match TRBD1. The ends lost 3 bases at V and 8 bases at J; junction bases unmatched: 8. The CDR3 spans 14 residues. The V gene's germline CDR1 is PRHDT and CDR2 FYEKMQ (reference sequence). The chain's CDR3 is CASSFGGDRTGYTF. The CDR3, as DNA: TGTGCCAGCAGCTTCGGAGGGGACAGGACAGGCTACACCTTC.

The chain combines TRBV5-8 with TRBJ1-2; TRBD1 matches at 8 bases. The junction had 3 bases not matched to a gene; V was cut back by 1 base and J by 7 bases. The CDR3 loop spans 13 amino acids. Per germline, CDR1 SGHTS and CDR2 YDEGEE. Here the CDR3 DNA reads TGTGCCAGCAGCTTGCAGGGGGCGGGTGGCTACACCTTC. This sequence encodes CASSLQGAGGYTF.

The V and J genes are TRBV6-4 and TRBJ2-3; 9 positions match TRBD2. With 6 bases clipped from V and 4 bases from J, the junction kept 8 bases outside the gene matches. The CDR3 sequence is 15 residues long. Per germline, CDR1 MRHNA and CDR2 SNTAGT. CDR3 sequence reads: CASSSSGAVADTQYF. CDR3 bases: TGTGCCAGCAGCTCTAGCGGGGCCGTCGCAGATACGCAGTATTTT.

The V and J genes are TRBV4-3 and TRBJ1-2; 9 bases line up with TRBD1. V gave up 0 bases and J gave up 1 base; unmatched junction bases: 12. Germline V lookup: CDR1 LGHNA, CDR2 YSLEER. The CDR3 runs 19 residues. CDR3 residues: CASSQDVRDRVLNNYGYTF. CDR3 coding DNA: TGCGCCAGCAGCCAAGATGTTCGGGACAGGGTCCTCAATAACTATGGCTACACCTTC.

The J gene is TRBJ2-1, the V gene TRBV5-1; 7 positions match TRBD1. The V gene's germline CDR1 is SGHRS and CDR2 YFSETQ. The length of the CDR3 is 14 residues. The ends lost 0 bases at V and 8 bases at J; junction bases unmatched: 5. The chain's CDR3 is CASSLDRGFDEQFF. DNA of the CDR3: TGCGCCAGCAGCTTGGACAGGGGATTCGATGAGCAGTTCTTC.

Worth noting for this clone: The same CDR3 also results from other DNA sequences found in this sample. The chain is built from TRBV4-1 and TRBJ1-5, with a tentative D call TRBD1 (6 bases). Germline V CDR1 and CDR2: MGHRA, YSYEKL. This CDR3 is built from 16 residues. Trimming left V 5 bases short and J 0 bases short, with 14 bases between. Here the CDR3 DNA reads TGCGCCAGCAGCTCTACTCAGGGGATTAGCAATCAGCCCCAGCATTTT. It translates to CASSSTQGISNQPQHF.

The CDR3 bases are TGTGCCAGCAGCCCCGGGCGGGTCTCTGGAAACACCATATATTTT. Encoded protein: CASSPGRVSGNTIYF. The chain employs TRBV9 and TRBJ1-3; D remains unclear. The CDR3 runs to 15 residues. V gave up 4 bases and J gave up 0 bases, with 11 bases separating them. From germline, CDR1 is SGDLS and CDR2 YYNGEE.

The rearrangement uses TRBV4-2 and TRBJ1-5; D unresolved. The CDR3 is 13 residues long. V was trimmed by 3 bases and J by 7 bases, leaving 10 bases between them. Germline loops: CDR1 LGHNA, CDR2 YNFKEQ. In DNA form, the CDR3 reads TGTGCCAGCAGCCATCACCTACTGCAGCCCCAGCATTTT. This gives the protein CASSHHLLQPQHF.

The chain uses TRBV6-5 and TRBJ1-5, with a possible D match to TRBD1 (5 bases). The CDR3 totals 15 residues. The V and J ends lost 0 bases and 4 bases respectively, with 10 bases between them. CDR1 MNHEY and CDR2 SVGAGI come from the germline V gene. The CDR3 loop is CASSYSLGGNQPQHF. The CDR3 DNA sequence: TGTGCCAGCAGTTACTCACTCGGGGGTAATCAGCCCCAGCATTTT.

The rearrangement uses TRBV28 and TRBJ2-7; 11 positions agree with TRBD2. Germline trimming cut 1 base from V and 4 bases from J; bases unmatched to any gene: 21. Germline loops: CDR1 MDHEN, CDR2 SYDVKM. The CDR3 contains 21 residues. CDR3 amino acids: CASSLFVSGGTSGFGDYEQYF. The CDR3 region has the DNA TGTGCCAGCAGTTTATTCGTGTCGGGCGGGACTAGCGGTTTTGGGGATTACGAGCAGTACTTC.

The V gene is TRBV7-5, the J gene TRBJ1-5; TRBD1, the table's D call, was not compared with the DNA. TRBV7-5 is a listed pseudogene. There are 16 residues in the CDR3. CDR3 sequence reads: CVRSRKTGMGNQPQHF. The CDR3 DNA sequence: TGTGTCAGAAGCCGAAAGACAGGGATGGGCAATCAGCCCCAGCATTTT.

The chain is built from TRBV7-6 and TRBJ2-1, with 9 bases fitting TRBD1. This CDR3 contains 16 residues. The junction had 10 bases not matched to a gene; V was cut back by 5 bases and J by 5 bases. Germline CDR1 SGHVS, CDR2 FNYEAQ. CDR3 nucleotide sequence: TGTGCCAGCAGCATATGGGGACAGGGACTTGACAATGAGCAGTTCTTC. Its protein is CASSIWGQGLDNEQFF.

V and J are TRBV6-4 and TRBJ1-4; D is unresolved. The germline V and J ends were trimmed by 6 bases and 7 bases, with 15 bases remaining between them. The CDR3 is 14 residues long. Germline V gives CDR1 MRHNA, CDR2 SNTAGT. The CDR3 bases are TGTGCCAGCAGCCCTCGTCATACGGGTGAAAAACTGTTTTTT. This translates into CASSPRHTGEKLFF.

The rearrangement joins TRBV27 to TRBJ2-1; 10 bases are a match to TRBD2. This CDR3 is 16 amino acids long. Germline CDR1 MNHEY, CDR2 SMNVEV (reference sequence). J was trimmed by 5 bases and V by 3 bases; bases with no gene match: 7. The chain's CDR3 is CASSFAGTSVNNEQFF. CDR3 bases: TGTGCCAGCAGTTTTGCGGGGACTAGCGTCAACAATGAGCAGTTCTTC.

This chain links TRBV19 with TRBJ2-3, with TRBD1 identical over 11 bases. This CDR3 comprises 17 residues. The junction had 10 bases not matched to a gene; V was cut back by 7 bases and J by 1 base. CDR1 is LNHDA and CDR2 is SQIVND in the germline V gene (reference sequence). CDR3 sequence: CASKGQGAKRGTDTQYF. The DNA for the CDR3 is TGTGCCAGTAAAGGACAGGGGGCGAAAAGAGGCACAGATACGCAGTATTTT.

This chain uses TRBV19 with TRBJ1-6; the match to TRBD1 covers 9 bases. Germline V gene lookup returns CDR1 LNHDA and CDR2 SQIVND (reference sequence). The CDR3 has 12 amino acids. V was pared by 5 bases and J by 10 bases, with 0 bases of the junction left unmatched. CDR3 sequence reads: CASSDRGSPLHF. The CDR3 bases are TGTGCCAGTAGTGACAGGGGGTCACCCCTCCACTTT. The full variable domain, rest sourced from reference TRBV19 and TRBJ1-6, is DGGITQSPKYLFRKEGQNVTLSCEQNLNHDAMYWYRQDPGQGLRLIYYSQIVNDFQKGDIAEGYSVSREKKESFPLTVTSAQKNPTAFYLCASSDRGSPLHFGNGTRLTVT.

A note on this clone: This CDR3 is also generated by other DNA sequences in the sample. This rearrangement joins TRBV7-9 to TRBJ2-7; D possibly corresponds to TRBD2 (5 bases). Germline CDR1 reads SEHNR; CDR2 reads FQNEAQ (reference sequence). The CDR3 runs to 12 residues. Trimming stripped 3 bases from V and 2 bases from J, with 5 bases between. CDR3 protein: CASSLGAYEQYF. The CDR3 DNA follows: TGTGCCAGCAGCTTGGGAGCCTACGAGCAGTACTTC.

CDR3 region: CASSQARTAYNEQFF. Written as DNA, the CDR3 is TGCGCCAGCAGCCAAGCAAGGACAGCATACAATGAGCAGTTCTTC. The chain is built from TRBV4-1 and TRBJ2-1; D might be TRBD1 (6 bases). Germline V gives CDR1 MGHRA, CDR2 YSYEKL. CDR3 length: 15 residues. The ends were cut back, 1 base at V and 4 bases at J, with 11 bases in the middle.

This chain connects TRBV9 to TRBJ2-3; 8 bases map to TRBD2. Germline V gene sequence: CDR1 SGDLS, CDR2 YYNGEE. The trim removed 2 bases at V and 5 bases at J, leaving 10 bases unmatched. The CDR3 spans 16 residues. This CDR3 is CASSVRAGGAGDTQYF. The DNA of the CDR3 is TGTGCCAGCAGCGTGAGAGCCGGGGGGGCCGGAGATACGCAGTATTTT.

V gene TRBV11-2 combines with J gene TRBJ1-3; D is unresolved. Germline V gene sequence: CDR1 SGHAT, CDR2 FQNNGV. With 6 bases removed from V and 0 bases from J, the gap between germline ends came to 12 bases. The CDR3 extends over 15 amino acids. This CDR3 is CASSKISVSGNTIYF. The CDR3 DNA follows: TGTGCCAGCAGTAAGATCTCGGTCTCTGGAAACACCATATATTTT. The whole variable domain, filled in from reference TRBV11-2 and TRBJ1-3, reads EAGVAQSPRYKIIEKRQSVAFWCNPISGHATLYWYQQILGQGPKLLIQFQNNGVVDDSQLPKDRFSAERLKGVDSTLKIQPAKLEDSAVYLCASSKISVSGNTIYFGEGSWLTVV.

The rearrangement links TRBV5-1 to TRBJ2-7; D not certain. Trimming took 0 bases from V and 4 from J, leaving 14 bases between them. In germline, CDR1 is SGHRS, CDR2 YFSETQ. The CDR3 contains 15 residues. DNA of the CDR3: TGCGCCAGCAGCTTGGCCAGTGATAACCTTTACGAGCAGTACTTC. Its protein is CASSLASDNLYEQYF.

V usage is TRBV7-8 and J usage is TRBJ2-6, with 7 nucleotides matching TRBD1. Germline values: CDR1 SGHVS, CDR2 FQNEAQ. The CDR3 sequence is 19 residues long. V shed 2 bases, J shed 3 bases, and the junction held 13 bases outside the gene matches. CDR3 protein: CASSLTGWKRGRGANVLTF. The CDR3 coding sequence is TGTGCCAGCAGCTTAACGGGGTGGAAGAGGGGGCGTGGGGCCAACGTCCTGACTTTC.

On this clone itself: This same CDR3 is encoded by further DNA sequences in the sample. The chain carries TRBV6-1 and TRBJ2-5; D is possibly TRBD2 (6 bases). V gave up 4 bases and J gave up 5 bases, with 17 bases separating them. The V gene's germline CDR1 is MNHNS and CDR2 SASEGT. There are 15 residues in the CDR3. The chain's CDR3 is CASSVPGLPLETQYF. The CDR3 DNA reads TGTGCCAGCAGTGTTCCGGGACTGCCCTTGGAGACCCAGTACTTC.

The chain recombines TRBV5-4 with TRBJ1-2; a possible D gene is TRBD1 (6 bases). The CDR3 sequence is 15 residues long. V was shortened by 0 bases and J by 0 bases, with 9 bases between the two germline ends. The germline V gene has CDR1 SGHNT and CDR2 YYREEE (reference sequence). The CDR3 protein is CASSLVQGANYGYTF. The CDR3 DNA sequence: TGTGCCAGCAGCTTGGTACAGGGAGCTAACTATGGCTACACCTTC.

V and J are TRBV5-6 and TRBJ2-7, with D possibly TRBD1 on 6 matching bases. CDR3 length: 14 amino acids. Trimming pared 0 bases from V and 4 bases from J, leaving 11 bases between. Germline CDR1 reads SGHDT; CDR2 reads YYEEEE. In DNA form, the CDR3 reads TGTGCCAGCAGCTTGGGCCAGGGGCCTTACGAGCAGTACTTC. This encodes CASSLGQGPYEQYF.